These 5 T cell receptor beta chains share one sample of origin, sequenced in a study of blood T cell repertoires in COVID-19. The repertoire was sequenced with immunoSEQ multiplex PCR; TCRdb's copy has only in-frame clones and lacks some. The sample shows 170,000 or so clones, 87% of them seen only once. Material for sequencing was peripheral blood. These receptor sequences come from a woman aged 18-35 years who had recovered from COVID-19.

The CDR3: CASSPQGGGFTDTQYF. The CDR3 coding sequence is TGTGCCAGCAGCCCGCAGGGGGGTGGTTTTACAGATACGCAGTATTTT. The chain recombines TRBV14 with TRBJ2-3, with TRBD1 as a possible D gene (7 bases). Trimming pared 4 bases from V and 3 bases from J, leaving 17 bases between. This CDR3 has 16 residues. The germline gives CDR1 SGHDN, CDR2 FVKESK.

This sequence joins TRBV5-6 and TRBJ2-1, with TRBD2 identical over 9 bases. Germline CDR1 reads SGHDT; CDR2 reads YYEEEE. This CDR3 has 15 amino acids. J was trimmed by 2 bases and V by 4 bases; bases with no gene match: 4. In DNA form, the CDR3 reads TGTGCCAGCAGCCCCCTAGCGGGGACCTACAATGAGCAGTTCTTC. Amino acid sequence: CASSPLAGTYNEQFF.

The chain uses TRBV5-4 and TRBJ2-5; TRBD1 agrees at 9 bases. This CDR3 has 17 amino acids. Losses at the gene ends were 0 bases for V and 5 bases for J; bases not matched to a gene: 11. The germline V gene has CDR1 SGHNT and CDR2 YYREEE (reference sequence). The CDR3 DNA sequence: TGTGCCAGCAGCTTGGGGATCGGGACAGGGTTTAGGGAGACCCAGTACTTC. Residues: CASSLGIGTGFRETQYF.

This clone turned up a few times. This chain connects TRBV2 to TRBJ2-2; 10 bases are shared with TRBD2. V lost 6 bases and J lost 6; bases outside the gene matches: 7. Germline assignment: CDR1 SNHLY and CDR2 FYNNEI. The CDR3 covers 15 residues. DNA for the CDR3: TGTGCCAGCAGAGGTACCGGGACTAGCGCCGGGGAGCTGTTTTTT. It codes for CASRGTGTSAGELFF.

The J gene is TRBJ2-5, the V gene TRBV2, with D perhaps matching TRBD1 (5 bases). V was pared by 5 bases and J by 5 bases, with 12 bases between. In germline, CDR1 is SNHLY, CDR2 FYNNEI. This CDR3 comprises 13 residues. CDR3 nucleotide sequence: TGTGCCAGCAGTTCAGGGTATGGGGAGACCCAGTACTTC. Translation gives CASSSGYGETQYF. The whole variable domain, remainder taken from reference TRBV2 and TRBJ2-5, is EPEVTQTPSHQVTQMGQEVILRCVPISNHLYFYWYRQILGQKVEFLVSFYNNEISEKSEIFDDQFSVERPDGSNFTLKIRSTKLEDSAMYFCASSSGYGETQYFGPGTRLLVL.